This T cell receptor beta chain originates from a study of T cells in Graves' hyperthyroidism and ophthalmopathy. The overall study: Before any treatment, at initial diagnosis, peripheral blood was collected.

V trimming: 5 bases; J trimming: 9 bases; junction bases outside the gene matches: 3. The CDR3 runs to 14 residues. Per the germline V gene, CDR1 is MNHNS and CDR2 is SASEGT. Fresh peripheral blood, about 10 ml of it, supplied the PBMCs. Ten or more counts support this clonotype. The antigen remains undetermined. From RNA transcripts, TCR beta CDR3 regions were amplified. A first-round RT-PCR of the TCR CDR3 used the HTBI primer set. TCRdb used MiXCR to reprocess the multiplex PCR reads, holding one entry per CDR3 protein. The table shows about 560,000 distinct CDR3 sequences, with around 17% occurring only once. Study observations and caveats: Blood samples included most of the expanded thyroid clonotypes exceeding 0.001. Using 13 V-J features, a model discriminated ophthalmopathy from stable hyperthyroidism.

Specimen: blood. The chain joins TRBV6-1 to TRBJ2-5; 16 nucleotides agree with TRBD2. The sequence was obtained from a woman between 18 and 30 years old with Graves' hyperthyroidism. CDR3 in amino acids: CASSSGTSGRAQYF. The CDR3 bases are TGTGCCAGCAGTTCCGGGACTAGCGGGAGGGCCCAGTACTTC.